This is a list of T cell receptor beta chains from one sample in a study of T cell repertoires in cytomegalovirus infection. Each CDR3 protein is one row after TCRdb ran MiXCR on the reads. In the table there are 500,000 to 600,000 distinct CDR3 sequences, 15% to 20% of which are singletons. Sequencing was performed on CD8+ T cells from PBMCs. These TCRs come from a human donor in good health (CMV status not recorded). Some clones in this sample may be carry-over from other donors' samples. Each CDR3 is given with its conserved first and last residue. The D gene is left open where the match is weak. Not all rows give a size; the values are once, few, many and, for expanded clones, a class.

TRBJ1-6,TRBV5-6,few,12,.,TGTGCCAGCAAAAAGGGGAATTCACCCCTCCACTTT,CASKKGNSPLHF
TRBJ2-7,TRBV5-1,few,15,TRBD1,TGCGCCAGCAGCTTAAACCGGGACAGGGGAAACGAGCAGTACTTC,CASSLNRDRGNEQYF
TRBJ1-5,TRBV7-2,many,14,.,TGTGCCAGCAGCTGGAAAGTGGCAGGTCAGCCCCAGCATTTT,CASSWKVAGQPQHF
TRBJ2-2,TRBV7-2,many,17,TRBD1,TGTGCCAGCAGCCGGGGCTCCGGGACAGCGAACACCGGGGAGCTGTTTTTT,CASSRGSGTANTGELFF
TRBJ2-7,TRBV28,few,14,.,TGTGCCAGCAGTTTTTCCCAGGGCTCCTACGAGCAGTACTTC,CASSFSQGSYEQYF
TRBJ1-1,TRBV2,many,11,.,TGTGCCAGCTTAATGAACACTGAAGCTTTCTTT,CASLMNTEAFF
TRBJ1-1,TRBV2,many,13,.,TGTGCCAGCAGTGATACAAATGATCCTAAAGCTTTCTTT,CASSDTNDPKAFF
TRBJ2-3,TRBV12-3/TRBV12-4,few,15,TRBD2,TGTGCCAGCAGTTTGGGACTACAACGCACAGATACGCAGTATTTT,CASSLGLQRTDTQYF
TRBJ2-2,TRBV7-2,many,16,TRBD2,TGTGCCAGCAGCTTAGTTTGGACTAGCCCCGCCGGGGAGCTGTTTTTT,CASSLVWTSPAGELFF
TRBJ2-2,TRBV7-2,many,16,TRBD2,TGTGCCAGCAGCGGTGGTCTGGGGAGGGCCGCCGGGGAGCTGTTTTTT,CASSGGLGRAAGELFF
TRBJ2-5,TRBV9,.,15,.,TGTGCCAGCAGCGTAGGTTTTGGACGTCAAGAGACCCAGTACTTC,CASSVGFGRQETQYF
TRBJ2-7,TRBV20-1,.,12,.,TGCAGTGCTAGACGTACAACCTACGAGCAGTACTTC,CSARRTTYEQYF
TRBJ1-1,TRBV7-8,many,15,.,TGTGCCAGCAGCTTAGGTGCCCGGATGAACACTGAAGCTTTCTTT,CASSLGARMNTEAFF
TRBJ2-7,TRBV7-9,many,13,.,TGTGCCAGCAGCCCGACGGCGTCCTACGAGCAGTACTTC,CASSPTASYEQYF
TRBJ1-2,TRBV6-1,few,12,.,TGTGCCAGCAGTGAACGGGGCAGCTTCTACACCTTC,CASSERGSFYTF
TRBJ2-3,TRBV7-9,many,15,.,TGTGCCAGCAGCTTAGGTTCTGAGAGGGTAGATACGCAGTATTTT,CASSLGSERVDTQYF
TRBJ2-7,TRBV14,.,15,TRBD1,TGTGCCAGCAGCCTTCGAGGACAGGGATCCTACGAGCAGTACTTC,CASSLRGQGSYEQYF
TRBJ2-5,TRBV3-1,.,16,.,TGTGCCAGCAGCCAAGATTCGGAGGGGCGTGGGGAGACCCAGTACTTC,CASSQDSEGRGETQYF
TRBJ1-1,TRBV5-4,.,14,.,TGTGCCAGCAGCTTGGCCTTTGTGGACACTGAAGCTTTCTTT,CASSLAFVDTEAFF
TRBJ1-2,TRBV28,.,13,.,TGTGCCAGCAGGTCAACCGGGGACTATGGCTACACCTTC,CASRSTGDYGYTF
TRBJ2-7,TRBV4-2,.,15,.,TGTGCCAGCAGCCAGTCACTAGGCGGGTCCTACGAGCAGTACTTC,CASSQSLGGSYEQYF
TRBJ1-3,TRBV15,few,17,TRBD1,TGTGCCACCAGCAGACCTCAGACAGGGATATCTGGAAACACCATATATTTT,CATSRPQTGISGNTIYF
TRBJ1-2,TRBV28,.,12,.,TGTGCCTTTCAAGCAGAGGGGCATGGCTACACCTTC,CAFQAEGHGYTF
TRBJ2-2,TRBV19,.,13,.,TGTGCCAGTAGTATAAAACAGGGCCGGGAGCTGTTTTTT,CASSIKQGRELFF
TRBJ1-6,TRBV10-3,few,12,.,TGTGCCATCAGCCCCGGGGGTTCACCCCTCCACTTT,CAISPGGSPLHF
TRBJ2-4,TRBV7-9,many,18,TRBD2,TGTGCCAGCAGCTTAGGGACTAGCACATCTCTAGCCAAAAACATTCAGTACTTC,CASSLGTSTSLAKNIQYF
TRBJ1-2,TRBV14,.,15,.,TGTGCCAGCAGCCAAGATACAGGGCCAGGCTATGGCTACACCTTC,CASSQDTGPGYGYTF
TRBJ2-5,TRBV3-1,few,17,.,TGTGCCAGCAGCCAATCTGAGACGACAGTTTACCAAGAGACCCAGTACTTC,CASSQSETTVYQETQYF
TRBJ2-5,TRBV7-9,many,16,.,TGTGCCAGCAGCTCTCCGTACGCATTAGGTACGGGTCCCCAGTACTTC,CASSSPYALGTGPQYF